One TCR beta chain is described in this entry. Participants' reported clinical history set cohort assignment. The CDR3 covers 17 residues. V dropped 5 bases and J dropped 0; count of bases not matched to a gene: 10. Germline CDR1 and CDR2: SGHAT and FQNNGV. This entry comes from a study of blood T cell repertoires in COVID-19. Overall study context: Acute and convalescent COVID-19 samples came from the United States, Italy and Spain.

Using immunoSEQ multiplex PCR, the repertoire was profiled, and TCRdb retains in-frame clones only, with some absent. The sample has approximately 300,000 clones; approximately 87% are singletons. Sequencing input: PBMCs or T cells enriched from blood (not recorded which). The TCR was taken from a woman younger than 45 who had recovered from COVID-19. This chain uses TRBV11-2 with TRBJ1-3; 7 bases match TRBD1. DNA of the CDR3: TGTGCCAGCAGCCTTGACAGGGCCGCTACCTCTGGAAACACCATATATTTT. Protein sequence: CASSLDRAATSGNTIYF. Supplemented by reference TRBV11-2 and TRBJ1-3, the full variable domain reads EAGVAQSPRYKIIEKRQSVAFWCNPISGHATLYWYQQILGQGPKLLIQFQNNGVVDDSQLPKDRFSAERLKGVDSTLKIQPAKLEDSAVYLCASSLDRAATSGNTIYFGEGSWLTVV.